This TCR beta chain was recovered during a study of T cells after yellow fever vaccination. Study findings and constraints: The study noted that FACS-sorted repertoires could contain abundant clonotypes contaminating from the bulk population. Post-booster reappearance was seen for most primary-vaccination clones (just over 95% CD4, 75% to 90% CD8).

This clonotype has only a few counts. No antigen is known for it. Germline V gene lookup returns CDR1 SGHRS and CDR2 YFSETQ. V was trimmed by 2 bases and J by 10 bases, leaving 22 bases between them. There are 16 residues in the CDR3. Template switching by 5'RACE produced TCR cDNA, adding a universal primer site and UMIs. TCRdb re-called the 5' RACE reads with MiXCR, one entry per CDR3 protein. This table has over 250,000 distinct CDR3 sequences, approximately 4% appearing once. The chain links TRBV5-1 to TRBJ2-1; D might be TRBD1 or TRBD2, each matching 5 bases. This TCR derives from a man in his late teens or twenties who received the YFV17D yellow fever vaccine. Material: PBMCs, obtained 5 days after the yellow fever booster vaccination. The CDR3 is CASSLGWGRGVNEQFF. As DNA, the CDR3 is TGCGCCAGCAGCTTAGGGTGGGGACGAGGAGTAAACGAGCAGTTCTTC.